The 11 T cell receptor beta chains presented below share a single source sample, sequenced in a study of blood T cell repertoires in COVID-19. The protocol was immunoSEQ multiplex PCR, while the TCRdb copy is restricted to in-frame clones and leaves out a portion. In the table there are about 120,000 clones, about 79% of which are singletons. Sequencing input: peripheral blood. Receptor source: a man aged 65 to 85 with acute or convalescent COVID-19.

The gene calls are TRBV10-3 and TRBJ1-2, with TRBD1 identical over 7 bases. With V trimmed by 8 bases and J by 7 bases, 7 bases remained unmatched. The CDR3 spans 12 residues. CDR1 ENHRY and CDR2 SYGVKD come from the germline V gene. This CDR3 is CAIAEGAGGYTF. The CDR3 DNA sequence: TGTGCCATCGCGGAGGGGGCAGGTGGCTACACCTTC.

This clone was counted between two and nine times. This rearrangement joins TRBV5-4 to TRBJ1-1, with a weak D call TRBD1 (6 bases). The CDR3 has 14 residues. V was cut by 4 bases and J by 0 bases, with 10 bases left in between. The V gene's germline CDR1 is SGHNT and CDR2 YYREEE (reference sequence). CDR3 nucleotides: TGTGCCAGCAGCGGACAGAAAATGAACACTGAAGCTTTCTTT. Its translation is CASSGQKMNTEAFF. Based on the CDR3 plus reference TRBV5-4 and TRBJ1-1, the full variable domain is ETGVTQSPTHLIKTRGQQVTLRCSSQSGHNTVSWYQQALGQGPQFIFQYYREEENGRGNFPPRFSGLQFPNYSSELNVNALELDDSALYLCASSGQKMNTEAFFGQGTRLTVV.

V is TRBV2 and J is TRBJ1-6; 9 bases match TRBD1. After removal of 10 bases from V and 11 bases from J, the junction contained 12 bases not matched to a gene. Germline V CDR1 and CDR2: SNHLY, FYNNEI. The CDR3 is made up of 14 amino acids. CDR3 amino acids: CAILRDRDVPPLHF. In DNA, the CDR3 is TGTGCCATCCTTCGGGACAGGGACGTGCCACCCCTCCACTTT.

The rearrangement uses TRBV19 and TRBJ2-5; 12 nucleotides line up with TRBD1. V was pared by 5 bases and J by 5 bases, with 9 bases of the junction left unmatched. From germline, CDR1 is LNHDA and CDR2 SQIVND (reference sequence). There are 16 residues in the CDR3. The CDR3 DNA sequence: TGTGCCAGTAGTTCATTGGGGGACAGGGGGCGGGAGACCCAGTACTTC. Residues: CASSSLGDRGRETQYF.

The chain's CDR3 is CASTGNTRGTEAFF. For the CDR3, the DNA is TGTGCCAGCACTGGAAATACCCGGGGCACTGAAGCTTTCTTT. The V and J genes are TRBV14 and TRBJ1-1, with D hard to call. The germline gives CDR1 SGHDN, CDR2 FVKESK. V dropped 7 bases and J dropped 4 bases, with 16 bases sitting between them. The CDR3 runs to 14 residues.

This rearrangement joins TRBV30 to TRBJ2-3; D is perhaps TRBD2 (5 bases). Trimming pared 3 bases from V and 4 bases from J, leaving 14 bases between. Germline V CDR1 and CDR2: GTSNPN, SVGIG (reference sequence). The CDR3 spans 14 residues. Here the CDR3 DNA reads TGTGCCTGGAGCCATCTAGGAGGTGCAGATACGCAGTATTTT. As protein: CAWSHLGGADTQYF.

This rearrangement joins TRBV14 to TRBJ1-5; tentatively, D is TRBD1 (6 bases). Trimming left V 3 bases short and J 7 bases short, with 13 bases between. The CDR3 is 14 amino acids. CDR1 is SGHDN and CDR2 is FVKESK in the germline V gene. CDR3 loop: CASSQAGTLQPQHF. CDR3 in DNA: TGTGCCAGCAGCCAGGCCGGGACATTGCAGCCCCAGCATTTT.

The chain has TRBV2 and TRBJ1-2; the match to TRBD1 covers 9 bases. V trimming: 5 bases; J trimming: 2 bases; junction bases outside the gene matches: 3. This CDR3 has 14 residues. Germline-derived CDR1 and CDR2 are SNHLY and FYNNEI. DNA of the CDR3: TGTGCCAGCAGTCCGACAGGGGGGAACTATGGCTACACCTTC. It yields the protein CASSPTGGNYGYTF.

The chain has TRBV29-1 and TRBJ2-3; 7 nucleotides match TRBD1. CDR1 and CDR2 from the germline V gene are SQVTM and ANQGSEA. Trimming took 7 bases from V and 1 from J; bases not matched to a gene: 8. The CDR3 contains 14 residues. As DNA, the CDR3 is TGCAGCGGGGTAGGGGGCGGAGGCACAGATACGCAGTATTTT. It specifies CSGVGGGGTDTQYF.

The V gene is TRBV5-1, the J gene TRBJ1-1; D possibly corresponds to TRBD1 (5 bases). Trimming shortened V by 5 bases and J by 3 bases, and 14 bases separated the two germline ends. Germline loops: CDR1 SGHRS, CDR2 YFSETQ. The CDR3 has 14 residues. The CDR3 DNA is TGCGCCAGCAGAGGAGGGGTGATGTACACTGAAGCTTTCTTT. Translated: CASRGGVMYTEAFF.

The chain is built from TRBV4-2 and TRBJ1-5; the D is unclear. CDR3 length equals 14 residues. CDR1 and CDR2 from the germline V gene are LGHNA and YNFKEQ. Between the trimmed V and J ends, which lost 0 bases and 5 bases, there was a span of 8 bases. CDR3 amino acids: CASSQDPEDQPQHF. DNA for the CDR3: TGTGCCAGCAGCCAAGATCCGGAGGATCAGCCCCAGCATTTT.